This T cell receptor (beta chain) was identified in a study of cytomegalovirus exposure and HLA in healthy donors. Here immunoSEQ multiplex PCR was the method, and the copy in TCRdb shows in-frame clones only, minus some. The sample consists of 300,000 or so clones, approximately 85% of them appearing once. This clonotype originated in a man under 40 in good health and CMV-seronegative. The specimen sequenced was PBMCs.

The CDR3 DNA reads TGTGCCAGTACTTACAGGGGCGCAACTAATGAAAAACTGTTTTTT. Its translation: CASTYRGATNEKLFF. V gene TRBV19 combines with J gene TRBJ1-4, with 7 bases that match TRBD1. Germline assignment: CDR1 LNHDA and CDR2 SQIVND (reference sequence). This CDR3 is 15 amino acids long. J was trimmed by 0 bases and V by 7 bases; bases with no gene match: 5. Supplemented by reference TRBV19 and TRBJ1-4, the full variable domain reads DGGITQSPKYLFRKEGQNVTLSCEQNLNHDAMYWYRQDPGQGLRLIYYSQIVNDFQKGDIAEGYSVSREKKESFPLTVTSAQKNPTAFYLCASTYRGATNEKLFFGSGTQLSVL.